One sample yielded the 22 T cell receptor beta chains listed below, sequenced in a study of graft-versus-host responses after intestinal transplantation. Here immunoSEQ multiplex PCR was the method, and the copy in TCRdb shows in-frame clones only, minus some. The sample holds fewer than 95,000 clones, about 92% seen once. These receptors have no known antigen. Sequencing was performed on unstimulated CD8+ T cells sorted from spleen or lymph node cells, taken before intestinal transplant. The receptors here all came from a human donor who received an intestinal transplant.

The chain couples TRBV5-1 to TRBJ2-7; D might be TRBD1 (6 bases). The V end was cut by 4 bases, the J end by 5 bases, with 22 bases between. Germline CDR1 is SGHRS and CDR2 is YFSETQ. The CDR3 is 16 residues long. The CDR3 DNA reads TGCGCCAGCAGCAACAATAAGGTCAGGGGATCCCACGAGCAGTACTTC. It encodes CASSNNKVRGSHEQYF.

The rearrangement joins TRBV7-9 to TRBJ2-7; possible D gene TRBD1, 5 bases. Germline V gives CDR1 SEHNR, CDR2 FQNEAQ (reference sequence). The CDR3 runs 14 residues. V was pared by 4 bases and J by 2 bases, with 12 bases between. In DNA, the CDR3 is TGTGCCAGCAGCTCCGACAGTCTCCCCTACGAGCAGTACTTC. Its translation is CASSSDSLPYEQYF.

The gene calls are TRBV29-1 and TRBJ2-7, with D possibly matching TRBD2 (6 bases). This CDR3 comprises 15 residues. From germline, CDR1 is SQVTM and CDR2 ANQGSEA. The V and J ends lost 4 bases and 3 bases respectively, with 19 bases between them. In nucleotides, the CDR3 is TGCAGCGTTGGGGCCCTTAGCGGACAATACTACGAGCAGTACTTC. Its translation: CSVGALSGQYYEQYF.

This clone was seen only once. The V gene is TRBV18, the J gene TRBJ2-5; TRBD2 might be the D (5 bases). Germline V CDR1 and CDR2: KGHSH, LQKENI. The CDR3 covers 14 residues. The V end lost 6 bases, the J end lost 1 base, and 12 bases lay between the germline ends. CDR3 coding DNA: TGTGCCAGCTCTCCAAACGAGGGCCAAGAGACCCAGTACTTC. It is translated as CASSPNEGQETQYF.

This chain connects TRBV13 to TRBJ1-1; D may be TRBD1 (6 bases). From germline, CDR1 is PRHDT and CDR2 FYEKMQ (reference sequence). CDR3 size: 14 residues. Trimming stripped 5 bases from V and 5 bases from J, with 15 bases between. The CDR3 protein is CASSQGIGTTEAFF. CDR3 coding DNA: TGTGCCAGCAGCCAAGGCATCGGGACAACTGAAGCTTTCTTT.

The chain employs TRBV9 and TRBJ2-7; maybe TRBD2 (5 bases). Trimming stripped 0 bases from V and 6 bases from J, with 13 bases between. The CDR3 consists of 14 residues. Germline CDR1 is SGDLS and CDR2 is YYNGEE. This CDR3 is CASSVGGDQSEQYF. CDR3 in DNA: TGTGCCAGCAGCGTAGGGGGAGACCAGAGCGAGCAGTACTTC. Combining the CDR3 with reference TRBV9 and TRBJ2-7 gives the whole variable domain DSGVTQTPKHLITATGQRVTLRCSPRSGDLSVYWYQQSLDQGLQFLIQYYNGEERAKGNILERFSAQQFPDLHSELNLSSLELGDSALYFCASSVGGDQSEQYFGPGTRLTVT.

This chain joins TRBV14 and TRBJ1-2, with D maybe TRBD1 (6 bases). Per germline, CDR1 SGHDN and CDR2 FVKESK. The CDR3 consists of 17 residues. Trimming removed 4 bases at V and 6 bases at J, with 24 bases between. CDR3 DNA sequence: TGTGCCAGCAGCCTGTGGCGCTCCGAGGGGGTCGCGGATGGCTACACCTTC. Protein: CASSLWRSEGVADGYTF.

The chain employs TRBV19 and TRBJ1-1, with 7 positions matching TRBD1. Germline CDR1 is LNHDA and CDR2 is SQIVND (reference sequence). This CDR3 contains 14 residues. V lost 9 bases, J lost 1 base, and 8 bases stayed unmatched. The CDR3 DNA reads as TGTGCCAGCAGGCTCGGGACAGCGAACACTGAAGCTTTCTTT. Residues: CASRLGTANTEAFF.

This sequence joins TRBV7-8 and TRBJ2-3, with 11 bases that match TRBD2. V was clipped by 6 bases and J by 6 bases; unmatched bases: 8. CDR3 size: 15 residues. CDR1 and CDR2 (germline): SGHVS, FQNEAQ. As DNA, the CDR3 is TGTGCCAGCAGTCTAGCGGGGGGTATCGGCGATACGCAGTATTTT. Translation gives CASSLAGGIGDTQYF.

This rearrangement joins TRBV11-1 to TRBJ1-1, with D possibly TRBD1 on 5 matching bases. The CDR3 covers 16 residues. The germline V and J ends were trimmed by 1 base and 2 bases, with 14 bases remaining between them. Germline-derived CDR1 and CDR2 are SGHAT and FQDESV (reference sequence). DNA of the CDR3: TGTGCCAGCAGCTTAGACTACGGGTGGGGCAACACTGAAGCTTTCTTT. It specifies CASSLDYGWGNTEAFF.

The chain couples TRBV2 to TRBJ1-2, with 7 bases aligning to TRBD1. V lost 3 bases to trimming and J lost 4 bases; unmatched junction nucleotides: 11. The CDR3 extends over 16 amino acids. Germline CDR1 reads SNHLY; CDR2 reads FYNNEI. The CDR3 loop is CASSDSKGGLGYGYTF. Here the CDR3 DNA reads TGTGCCAGCAGTGACTCTAAAGGGGGCCTCGGCTATGGCTACACCTTC.

The V and J genes are TRBV7-8 and TRBJ1-4; 12 bases are a match to TRBD1. The V gene end was trimmed by 1 base and the J gene end by 3 bases; junction bases not matched to a gene: 6. The CDR3 extends over 18 amino acids. The V gene's germline CDR1 is SGHVS and CDR2 FQNEAQ. The CDR3 sequence is CASSLDGDRGLANEKLFF. For the CDR3, the DNA is TGTGCCAGCAGCTTAGATGGGGACAGGGGGCTGGCTAATGAAAAACTGTTTTTT.

V gene TRBV4-3 combines with J gene TRBJ2-3; 10 bases map to TRBD1. Germline trimming cut 1 base from V and 3 bases from J; bases unmatched to any gene: 1. CDR3 length: 15 amino acids. Per germline, CDR1 LGHNA and CDR2 YSLEER. The CDR3 spells CASSQGQGATDTQYF. The CDR3 region has the DNA TGCGCCAGCAGCCAAGGACAGGGGGCTACAGATACGCAGTATTTT.

This clone was detected only a few times. V is TRBV6-6 and J is TRBJ1-1; no definite D call. Trimming cost V 6 bases and J 7 bases, with 9 bases left between them. The CDR3 covers 11 residues. Germline V gives CDR1 MNHNY, CDR2 SVGAGI (reference sequence). As DNA, the CDR3 is TGTGCCAGCAGGGCTTTTCTTGAAGCTTTCTTT. This sequence encodes CASRAFLEAFF.

The chain couples TRBV11-3 to TRBJ2-3, with 10 bases aligning to TRBD1. The length of the CDR3 is 17 residues. CDR1 and CDR2 (germline): SGHNT, YENEEA. V shed 6 bases, J shed 1 base, and the junction held 10 bases outside the gene matches. The CDR3 spells CASRSSGTGDGTDTQYF. CDR3 DNA sequence: TGTGCCAGCAGATCCTCCGGGACAGGGGACGGCACAGATACGCAGTATTTT.

The rearrangement links TRBV27 to TRBJ1-2; D not certain. Germline V lookup: CDR1 MNHEY, CDR2 SMNVEV (reference sequence). V was clipped by 10 bases and J by 2 bases, with 11 bases between them. There are 12 residues in the CDR3. The CDR3 spells CATQTPNYGYTF. The CDR3 bases are TGTGCCACCCAGACACCGAACTATGGCTACACCTTC.

The V call is TRBV7-9, the J call TRBJ2-6, with a possible D match to TRBD1 (6 bases). CDR3 length: 16 residues. Trimming cost V 5 bases and J 2 bases, with 13 bases left between them. CDR1 and CDR2 (germline): SEHNR, FQNEAQ (reference sequence). The CDR3 protein is CASSINQGTGANVLTF. CDR3 in DNA: TGTGCCAGCAGCATCAACCAGGGGACTGGGGCCAACGTCCTGACTTTC.

The chain carries TRBV30 and TRBJ2-3; 11 bases are a match to TRBD1. This CDR3 contains 18 residues. Germline trimming cut 3 bases from V and 6 bases from J; bases unmatched to any gene: 17. CDR1 is GTSNPN and CDR2 is SVGIG in the germline V gene (reference sequence). The CDR3 DNA reads as TGTGCCTGGAGCGGTGTCGGGTGGACAGGGGGCACAACGGATACGCAGTATTTT. It specifies CAWSGVGWTGGTTDTQYF.

The chain uses TRBV30 and TRBJ1-1, with D unresolved. Looked up from germline, CDR1 is GTSNPN and CDR2 is SVGIG (reference sequence). The CDR3 is 13 residues long. Trimming shortened V by 1 base and J by 5 bases, and 11 bases separated the two germline ends. The CDR3 nucleotides read TGTGCCTGGAGTGCGGATGGCGGGACTGAAGCTTTCTTT. This encodes CAWSADGGTEAFF.

V is TRBV30 and J is TRBJ1-4; 7 positions agree with TRBD1. The V gene's germline CDR1 is GTSNPN and CDR2 SVGIG (reference sequence). This CDR3 spans 17 amino acids. Trimming removed 0 bases from V and 0 bases from J; junction bases left unmatched: 7. The CDR3 sequence: CAWSVMDRFATNEKLFF. CDR3 nucleotides: TGTGCCTGGAGTGTCATGGACAGGTTTGCAACTAATGAAAAACTGTTTTTT.

The chain has TRBV4-3 and TRBJ2-1, with 12 bases that match TRBD2. The CDR3 extends over 15 amino acids. In germline, CDR1 is LGHNA, CDR2 YSLEER. V gave up 3 bases and J gave up 4 bases; unmatched junction bases: 1. The CDR3 region has the DNA TGCGCCAGCAGCCATGGGACTAGCGGGTACAATGAGCAGTTCTTC. Amino acid sequence: CASSHGTSGYNEQFF.

V and J are TRBV6-1 and TRBJ2-7, with D maybe TRBD2 (6 bases). CDR3 length: 14 residues. The germline gives CDR1 MNHNS, CDR2 SASEGT. V lost 3 bases to trimming and J lost 3 bases, with 12 bases between them. CDR3 coding DNA: TGTGCCAGCAGTGAGGGTGGAGGGGACTACGAGCAGTACTTC. It encodes CASSEGGGDYEQYF.